Listed here is a single T cell receptor (beta chain). The sample is drawn from a study of T cell clones after liver transplantation. Study overall: Post-transplant blood was tracked for graft-donor-reactive T cell clones identified in a pre-transplant mixed lymphocyte reaction.

Data came from immunoSEQ multiplex PCR; TCRdb stores just in-frame clones and leaves some out. The sample carries around 120,000 clones, over 75% recorded once. This CDR3 spans 18 amino acids. Trimming at V came to 0 bases and at J to 1 base, leaving 10 bases not matched to a gene. Germline values: CDR1 SGHVS, CDR2 FQNEAQ. Sequencing was performed on CD4+ T cells from blood, taken 12 months after liver transplant. The chain recombines TRBV7-8 with TRBJ2-7; 9 bases fit TRBD2. The clonotype originates from a human patient who received a liver transplant. The T cells may partly be graft donor cells. The CDR3 nucleotides are TGTGCCAGCAGCTTAGCGCTGGCTAGCGGGACCCTTTCCTACGAGCAGTACTTC. It encodes CASSLALASGTLSYEQYF.